This T cell receptor (beta chain) emerged from a study of CD8+ T cells in alopecia areata. The sequencing template was cDNA reverse transcribed from extracted RNA. Sequencing used immunoSEQ multiplex PCR; TCRdb keeps in-frame clones, though not all of them. The sample lists 110,000 or so clones, 55% to 75% occurring once. Regarding the study as a whole: Scalp data also include sequences from resident alphabeta T cells of normal skin.

On this clone itself: Its specificity is not known. At one end, the junction sequence differs from germline, possibly due to a read error.

The sample taken for sequencing was CD8+ T cells sorted from blood. This sequence was found in a human donor in good health.

CDR3 DNA sequence: TGTACCAGCAGCCCGGGAACTGGAAACACCATATATTTT. Residues: CTSSPGTGNTIYF. The J gene is TRBJ1-3, the V gene TRBV9; no firm D call. CDR1 is SGDLS, CDR2 YYNGEE, per germline. The CDR3 totals 13 residues. The variable domain in full, with the rest retrieved from reference TRBV9 and TRBJ1-3, is DSGVTQTPKHLITATGQRVTLRCSPRSGDLSVYWYQQSLDQGLQFLIQYYNGEERAKGNILERFSAQQFPDLHSELNLSSLELGDSALYFCTSSPGTGNTIYFGEGSWLTVV.